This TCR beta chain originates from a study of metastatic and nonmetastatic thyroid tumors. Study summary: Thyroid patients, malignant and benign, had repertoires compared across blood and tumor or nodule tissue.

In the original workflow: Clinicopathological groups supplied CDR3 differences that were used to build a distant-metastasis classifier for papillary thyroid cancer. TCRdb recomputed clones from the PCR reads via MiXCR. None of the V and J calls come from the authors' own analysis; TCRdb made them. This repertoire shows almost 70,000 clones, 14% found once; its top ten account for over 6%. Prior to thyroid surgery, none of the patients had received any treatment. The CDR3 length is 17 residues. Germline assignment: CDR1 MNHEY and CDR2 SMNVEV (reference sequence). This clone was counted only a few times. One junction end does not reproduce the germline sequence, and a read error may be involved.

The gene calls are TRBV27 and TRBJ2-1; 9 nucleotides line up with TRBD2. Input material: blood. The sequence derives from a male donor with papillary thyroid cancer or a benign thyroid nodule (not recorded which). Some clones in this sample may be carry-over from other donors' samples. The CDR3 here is CASSFGDLAGWPREHFF. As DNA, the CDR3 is TGTGCCAGCAGTTTCGGGGACCTAGCGGGATGGCCGAGGGAGCATTTCTTC.